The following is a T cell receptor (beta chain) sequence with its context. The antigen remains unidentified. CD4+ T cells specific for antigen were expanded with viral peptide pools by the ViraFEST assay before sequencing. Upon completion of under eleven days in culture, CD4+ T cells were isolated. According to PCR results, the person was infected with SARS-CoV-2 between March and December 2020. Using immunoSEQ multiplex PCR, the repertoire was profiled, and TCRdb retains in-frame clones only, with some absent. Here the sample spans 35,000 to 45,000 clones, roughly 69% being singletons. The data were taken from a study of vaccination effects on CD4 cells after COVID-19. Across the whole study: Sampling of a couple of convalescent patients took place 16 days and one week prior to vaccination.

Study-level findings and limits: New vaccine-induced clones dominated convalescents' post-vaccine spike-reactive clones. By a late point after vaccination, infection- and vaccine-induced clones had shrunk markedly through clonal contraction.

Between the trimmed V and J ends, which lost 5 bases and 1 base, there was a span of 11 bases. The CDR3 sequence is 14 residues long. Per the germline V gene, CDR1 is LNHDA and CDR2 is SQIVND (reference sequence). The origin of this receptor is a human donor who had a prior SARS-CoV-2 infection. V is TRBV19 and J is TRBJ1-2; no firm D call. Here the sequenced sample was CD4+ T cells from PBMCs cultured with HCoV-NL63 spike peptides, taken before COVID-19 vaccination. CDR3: CASSAGVNNYGYTF. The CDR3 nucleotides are TGTGCCAGTAGTGCCGGAGTCAATAACTATGGCTACACCTTC.